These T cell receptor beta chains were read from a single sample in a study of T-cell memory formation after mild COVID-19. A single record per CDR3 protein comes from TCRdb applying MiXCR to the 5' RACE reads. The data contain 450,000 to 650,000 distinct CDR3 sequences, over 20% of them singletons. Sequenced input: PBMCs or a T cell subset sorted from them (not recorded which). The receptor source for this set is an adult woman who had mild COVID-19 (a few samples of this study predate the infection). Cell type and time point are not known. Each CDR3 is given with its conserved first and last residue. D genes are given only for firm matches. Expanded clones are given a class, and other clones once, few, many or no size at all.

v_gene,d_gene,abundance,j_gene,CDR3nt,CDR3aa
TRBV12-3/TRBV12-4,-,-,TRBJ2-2,TGTGCCAGCAGTGGCCGGGACTCATACTCCCTCACCGGGGAGCTGTTTTTT,CASSGRDSYSLTGELFF
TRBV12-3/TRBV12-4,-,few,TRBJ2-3,TGTGCCAGCAGTAAACTAGCCCCAACGCGAACGCAGTATTTT,CASSKLAPTRTQYF
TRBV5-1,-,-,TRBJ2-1,TGCGCCAGCAGCTTCTTGGTAGCAGTAGGGGGCTACAATGAGCAGTTCTTC,CASSFLVAVGGYNEQFF
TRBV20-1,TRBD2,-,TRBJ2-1,TGCAGTGCTAGTCCAGCGGGAGGGTACAATGAGCAGTTCTTC,CSASPAGGYNEQFF
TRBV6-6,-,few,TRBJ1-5,TGTGCCAGCAGATCCAAATCGGGGCCTGCCGGACAGCCCCAGCATTTT,CASRSKSGPAGQPQHF
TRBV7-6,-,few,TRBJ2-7,TGTGCCAGCAGCTTATTTGCGGACTCCTACGAGCAGTACTTC,CASSLFADSYEQYF
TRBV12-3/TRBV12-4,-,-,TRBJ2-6,TGTGCCAGCAGTTTAACGCAGGGTCCTGGGGCCAACGTCCTGACTTTC,CASSLTQGPGANVLTF
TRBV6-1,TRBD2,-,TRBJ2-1,TGTGCCAGCAGTGAACGACTAGCGGGGGGTTACAATGAGCAGTTCTTC,CASSERLAGGYNEQFF
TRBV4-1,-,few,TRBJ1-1,TGCGCCAGCAGCCAAGCGGTTAACACTGAAGCTTTCTTT,CASSQAVNTEAFF
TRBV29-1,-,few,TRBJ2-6,TGCAGCGTACGGGACGGTGGGGCCAACGTCCTGACTTTC,CSVRDGGANVLTF
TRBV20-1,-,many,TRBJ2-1,TGCAGTGCCACCAGACGGGTCAATGAGCAGTTCTTC,CSATRRVNEQFF
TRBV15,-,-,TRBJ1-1,TGTGCCACCAGCAGAGATGCAGGAGACACTGAAGCTTTCTTT,CATSRDAGDTEAFF
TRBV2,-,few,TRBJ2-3,TGTGCCAGCAGTGTCGGGCGGGTTCCTAGCACAGATACGCAGTATTTT,CASSVGRVPSTDTQYF
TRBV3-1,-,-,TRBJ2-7,TGTGCCAGCAGCCGGACGCGGCGGTCCTACGAGCAGTACTTC,CASSRTRRSYEQYF
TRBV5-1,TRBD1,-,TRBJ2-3,TGCGCCAGCAGCTTGGTAGGGGGCAATACGCAGTATTTT,CASSLVGGNTQYF
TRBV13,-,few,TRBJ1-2,TGTGCCAGCAGCTTAGCAGGGGCATTACGAAACTATGGCTACACCTTC,CASSLAGALRNYGYTF
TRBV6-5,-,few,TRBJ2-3,TGTGCCAGCAGTTACGGGCGGACTGGGGGGGATACGCAGTATTTT,CASSYGRTGGDTQYF
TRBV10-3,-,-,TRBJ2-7,TGTGCCATCAGTGATCAGAGGGGTTCGGAGGCCTACGAGCAGTACTTC,CAISDQRGSEAYEQYF
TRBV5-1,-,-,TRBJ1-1,TGCGCCAGCAGCCGAACCGGGACACAAGTTAACACTGAAGCTTTCTTT,CASSRTGTQVNTEAFF
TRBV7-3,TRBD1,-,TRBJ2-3,TGTGCCAGCAGCTTAAGGTCCAGGGGGAACACAGATACGCAGTATTTT,CASSLRSRGNTDTQYF
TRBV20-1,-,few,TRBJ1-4,TGCAGTGCTGGCCTGGCACAGTTCACTAATGAAAAACTGTTTTTT,CSAGLAQFTNEKLFF
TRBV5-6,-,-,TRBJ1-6,TGTGCCAGCAGCTTTGCCCAAGGACCCCTCCACTTT,CASSFAQGPLHF
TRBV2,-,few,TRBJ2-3,TGTGCCAGCACCCCCCTAGGAGGGGTAGAAGATACGCAGTATTTT,CASTPLGGVEDTQYF
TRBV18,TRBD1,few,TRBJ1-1,TGTGCCAGCTCACCCAGGACAGGGATCAACACTGAAGCTTTCTTT,CASSPRTGINTEAFF
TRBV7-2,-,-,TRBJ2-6,TGTGCCAGCAGCCGACAAGGACAGCGTAACTCTGGGGCCAACGTCCTGACTTTC,CASSRQGQRNSGANVLTF
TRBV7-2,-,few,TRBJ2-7,TGTGCCAGCAGCTTATATAGCGGCCAATACGAGCAGTACTTC,CASSLYSGQYEQYF
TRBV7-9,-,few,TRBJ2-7,TGTGCCAGCAGCCCCCGGACACGCCACGAGCAGTACTTC,CASSPRTRHEQYF
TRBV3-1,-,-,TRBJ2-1,TGTGCCAGCAGCCAAGTATGGCAGGCCAACGATGAGCAGTTCTTC,CASSQVWQANDEQFF
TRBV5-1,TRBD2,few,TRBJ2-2,TGCGCCAGCAGCTTGGGTCTAGCGGGGGCCTACCTGAACACCGGGGAGCTGTTTTTT,CASSLGLAGAYLNTGELFF
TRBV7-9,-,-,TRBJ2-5,TGTGCCAGCATCACCTACAGGGAGGGGGCAGAGACCCAGTACTTC,CASITYREGAETQYF
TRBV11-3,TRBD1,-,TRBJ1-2,TGTGCCAGCAGCTACAGGGGCGTCTATGGCTACACCTTC,CASSYRGVYGYTF
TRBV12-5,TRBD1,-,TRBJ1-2,TGTGCTAGTGGTTTGGTACGGGACAGGGCTCCAGCTAACTATGGCTACACCTTC,CASGLVRDRAPANYGYTF
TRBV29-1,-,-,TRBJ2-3,TGCAGCGTTGAAGGGCAGGGGATGACAGATACGCAGTATTTT,CSVEGQGMTDTQYF
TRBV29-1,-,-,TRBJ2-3,TGCAGCTTCTGCCCGGGGTCGAGCACAGATACGCAGTATTTT,CSFCPGSSTDTQYF
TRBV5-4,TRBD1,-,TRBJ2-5,TGTGCCAGCAGCCGCCGGGACAGGGGTGGGGAGACCCAGTACTTC,CASSRRDRGGETQYF
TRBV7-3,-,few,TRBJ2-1,TGTGCCAGCAGCTTAACCCGGGACACGGACTCGATGCAGTTCTTC,CASSLTRDTDSMQFF
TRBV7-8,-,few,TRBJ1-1,TGTGCCAGCAGCTGGTCTTCCGGTTGGGACACTGAAGCTTTCTTT,CASSWSSGWDTEAFF
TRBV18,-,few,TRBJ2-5,TGTGCCAGCTCACCACGGACCAGACAAGAGACCCAGTACTTC,CASSPRTRQETQYF
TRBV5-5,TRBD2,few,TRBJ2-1,TGTGCCAGCAGCTCTCTAGCGGAGTACAATGAGCAGTTCTTC,CASSSLAEYNEQFF
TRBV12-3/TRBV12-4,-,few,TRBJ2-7,TGTGCCAGCAGTCCACCGATCTATGTCCCCTACGAGCAGTACTTC,CASSPPIYVPYEQYF
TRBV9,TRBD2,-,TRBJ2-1,TGTGCCAGCAGCGGAGGGACTAGCGGGAGGCGGAATGAGCAGTTCTTC,CASSGGTSGRRNEQFF
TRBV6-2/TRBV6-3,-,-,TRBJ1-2,TGTGCCAGCAGCCGAGGGACTACTAACTATGGCTACACCTTC,CASSRGTTNYGYTF
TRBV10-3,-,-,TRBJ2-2,TGTGCCATCGGTCCGAACACCGGGGAGCTGTTTTTT,CAIGPNTGELFF
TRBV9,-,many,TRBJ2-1,TGTGCCAGCAGCAACCCCAGCGGACTCTCCTACAATGAGCAGTTCTTC,CASSNPSGLSYNEQFF
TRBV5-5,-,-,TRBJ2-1,TGTGCCAGCAGCAAGCGAGAGGGTGAGCAGTTCTTC,CASSKREGEQFF
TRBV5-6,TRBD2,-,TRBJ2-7,TGTGCCAGCAGTTCACGTAGCGGGGGGGCCTCGTACGAGCAGTACTTC,CASSSRSGGASYEQYF
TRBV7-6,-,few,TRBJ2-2,TGTGCCAGCAGCTTAGGGTCGGGGCTGAACACCGGGGAGCTGTTTTTT,CASSLGSGLNTGELFF
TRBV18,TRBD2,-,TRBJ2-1,TGTGCCAGCTCACCTCCTAGCGGGCCCCTCATCGAGCAGTTCTTC,CASSPPSGPLIEQFF
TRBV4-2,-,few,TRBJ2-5,TGTGCCAGCAGCCAAGATGACGCGACCCAGTACTTC,CASSQDDATQYF
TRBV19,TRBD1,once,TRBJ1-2,TGTGCCAGTAGTATGACAGGGGGGTCTATCTATGGCTACACCTTC,CASSMTGGSIYGYTF
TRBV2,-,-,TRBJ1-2,TGTGCCAGCAAGGCCGAAGGGACCTATGGCTACACCTTC,CASKAEGTYGYTF
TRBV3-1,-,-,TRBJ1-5,TGTGCCAGCAGCCCGCGGCGGGGGCTCGGTCAGCCCCAGCATTTT,CASSPRRGLGQPQHF
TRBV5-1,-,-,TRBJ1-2,TGCGCCAGCAGCTTGGTTTCGGGGGACCCTACCGAACGCGGCTACACCTTC,CASSLVSGDPTERGYTF
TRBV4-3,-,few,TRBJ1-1,TGCGCCAGCAGCCTGAATACTCCCCCAGCGCGTGAAGCTTTCTTT,CASSLNTPPAREAFF
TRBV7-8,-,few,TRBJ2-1,TGTGCCAGCAGCCTCCGACTGAATTTCAATGAGCAGTTCTTC,CASSLRLNFNEQFF
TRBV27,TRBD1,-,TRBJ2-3,TGTGCCAGCAAACGACAGGGGCGAACTACTAGCACAGATACGCAGTATTTT,CASKRQGRTTSTDTQYF
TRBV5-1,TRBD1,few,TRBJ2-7,TGCGCCAGCAGCCCGATGGGGACAGGGAGCTCCTACGAGCAGTACTTC,CASSPMGTGSSYEQYF
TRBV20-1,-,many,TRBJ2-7,TGCAGTGCTAGGTCTGGCCACGAGCAGTACTTC,CSARSGHEQYF
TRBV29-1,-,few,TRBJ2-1,TGCAGCGTTGATGAGTACAATGAGCAGTTCTTC,CSVDEYNEQFF